These 20 T cell receptor beta chains were all obtained from the same sample, sequenced in a study of cytomegalovirus exposure and HLA in healthy donors. PCR involved 60 Vbeta and 13 Jbeta primers. Only in-frame clones appear in the TCRdb table, and some are missing; sequencing was by immunoSEQ multiplex PCR. The sample includes some 120,000 clones, over 9.5% seen only once; the top ten take around 5%. Input material: PBMCs. The source of these receptors is a woman under 30 in good health and CMV-seropositive.

This clone was counted at least ten times. The chain links TRBV9 to TRBJ1-1; D perhaps matches TRBD1 (5 bases). The germline V gene has CDR1 SGDLS and CDR2 YYNGEE. This CDR3 has 16 amino acids. V gave up 4 bases and J gave up 3 bases, with 19 bases separating them. The CDR3: CASSSPGGTEDTEAFF. The CDR3 region has the DNA TGTGCCAGCAGCTCCCCCGGGGGAACAGAAGACACTGAAGCTTTCTTT.

The table lists this clone with a few counts. CDR3 residues: CATSAANLPYNEQFF. CDR3 nucleotides: TGTGCCACCAGCGCCGCCAACTTGCCCTACAATGAGCAGTTCTTC. The J gene is TRBJ2-1, the V gene TRBV15; the D is unclear. Germline CDR1 is LNHNV and CDR2 is YYDKDF (reference sequence). Trimming took 5 bases from V and 2 from J, leaving 13 bases between them. This CDR3 spans 15 amino acids.

This clone was seen a handful of times. This chain uses TRBV9 with TRBJ2-3; D perhaps matches TRBD1 (6 bases). The CDR3 sequence is 15 residues long. Trimming left V 0 bases short and J 2 bases short, with 10 bases between. The germline V gene encodes CDR1 SGDLS and CDR2 YYNGEE. CDR3 sequence: CASSVEAGVTDTQYF. The DNA for the CDR3 is TGTGCCAGCAGCGTAGAGGCAGGGGTCACAGATACGCAGTATTTT.

This clone was observed a few times. The chain uses TRBV7-3 and TRBJ2-2; 8 positions agree with TRBD2. The junction had 4 bases not matched to a gene; V was cut back by 0 bases and J by 4 bases. This CDR3 has 16 residues. Per germline, CDR1 SGHTA and CDR2 FQGTGA. The CDR3 DNA follows: TGTGCCAGCAGCTTAACGTTAGCGGGAAGCACCGGGGAGCTGTTTTTT. Residues: CASSLTLAGSTGELFF.

This clone was detected only a few times. V usage is TRBV27 and J usage is TRBJ2-7; 9 nucleotides match TRBD1. With 6 bases clipped from V and 5 bases from J, the junction kept 8 bases outside the gene matches. The CDR3 runs to 14 residues. Germline CDR1 is MNHEY and CDR2 is SMNVEV (reference sequence). CDR3 amino acids: CASRTQGAPNEQYF. The CDR3 DNA follows: TGTGCCAGCAGGACACAGGGGGCGCCCAACGAGCAGTACTTC.

This CDR3 is CASSPQIANNEQFF. DNA of the CDR3: TGTGCCAGCAGCCCCCAGATAGCGAACAATGAGCAGTTCTTC. This chain joins TRBV9 and TRBJ2-1; D is perhaps TRBD2 (5 bases). V was clipped by 4 bases and J by 5 bases, with 13 bases between them. CDR3 length equals 14 residues. Germline CDR1 is SGDLS and CDR2 is YYNGEE.

The sample holds a few counts of this clone. The genes are TRBV6-6 and TRBJ1-5; unclear D gene. The germline V gene encodes CDR1 MNHNY and CDR2 SVGAGI (reference sequence). V shed 2 bases and J shed 5 bases, with 10 bases lying between them. This CDR3 is built from 14 residues. The CDR3 loop reads CASSYGGGDQPQHF. CDR3 coding DNA: TGTGCCAGCAGTTACGGTGGAGGCGATCAGCCCCAGCATTTT.

This clone has only a few counts. The J gene is TRBJ2-1, the V gene TRBV18; 13 bases fit TRBD2. Germline V gene data show CDR1 as KGHSH and CDR2 as LQKENI. This CDR3 has 16 amino acids. The V segment lost 5 bases and the J segment 10 bases; nucleotides outside the gene matches: 11. CDR3 nucleotide sequence: TGTGCCAGCTCATGGGGACTAGCGGGGACTACAGAAGAGCAGTTCTTC. Its translation is CASSWGLAGTTEEQFF.

This clone occurred a few times. The chain recombines TRBV5-6 with TRBJ2-2; D not certain. Trimming took off 4 bases at V and 2 bases at J, with 6 bases between the two ends. Germline V CDR1 and CDR2: SGHDT, YYEEEE. This CDR3 comprises 13 residues. CDR3 DNA: TGTGCCAGCAGCCCCCCAAACACCGGGGAGCTGTTTTTT. Residues: CASSPPNTGELFF.

Remarks on this clone: Other DNA sequences within the sample encode an identical CDR3. The gene calls are TRBV28 and TRBJ1-1, with D maybe TRBD1 (6 bases). The CDR3 has 17 residues. Germline assignment: CDR1 MDHEN and CDR2 SYDVKM. V lost 4 bases and J 1 base, leaving 19 bases between the germline ends. The CDR3 DNA reads as TGTGCCAGCAGTTATCTCCTGTTTGGGGGACAGAACACTGAAGCTTTCTTT. Translation: CASSYLLFGGQNTEAFF.

V usage is TRBV10-3 and J usage is TRBJ2-7; 8 positions agree with TRBD2. From germline, CDR1 is ENHRY and CDR2 SYGVKD. This CDR3 has 13 amino acids. After removal of 5 bases from V and 2 bases from J, the junction contained 2 bases not matched to a gene. The CDR3 here is CAISRAGAYEQYF. CDR3 DNA sequence: TGTGCCATCAGTCGAGCGGGAGCCTACGAGCAGTACTTC.

This rearrangement joins TRBV27 to TRBJ2-7; 7 bases map to TRBD2. Germline CDR1 MNHEY, CDR2 SMNVEV (reference sequence). The CDR3 contains 15 residues. Trimming removed 8 bases from V and 1 base from J; junction bases left unmatched: 11. The CDR3 region is CASYGSGGFSYEQYF. The CDR3 DNA reads TGTGCCAGCTACGGATCGGGGGGATTTTCCTACGAGCAGTACTTC.

The chain is built from TRBV6-1 and TRBJ1-1, with 9 bases that match TRBD1. Trimming at V came to 10 bases and at J to 5 bases, leaving 11 bases not matched to a gene. Germline CDR1 and CDR2: MNHNS and SASEGT. The CDR3 sequence is 14 residues long. CDR3 in DNA: TGTGCCACCCGACTCGGGACAGGGCGGACTGAAGCTTTCTTT. Translating it yields CATRLGTGRTEAFF.

The V and J genes are TRBV7-8 and TRBJ1-2; 8 bases are shared with TRBD1. The CDR3 is made up of 17 amino acids. The V gene's germline CDR1 is SGHVS and CDR2 FQNEAQ. V lost 1 base to trimming and J lost 7 bases; unmatched junction nucleotides: 14. CDR3 DNA: TGTGCCAGCAGCTTAGGTACAGGGGGTAATTCGATCTTTGGCTACACCTTC. Its translation is CASSLGTGGNSIFGYTF.

This chain connects TRBV28 to TRBJ2-7, with D possibly being TRBD2 (7 bases). This CDR3 spans 16 amino acids. The germline V gene encodes CDR1 MDHEN and CDR2 SYDVKM. V was trimmed by 7 bases and J by 2 bases, leaving 21 bases between them. The CDR3 loop reads CASILGGGANTYEQYF. In DNA form, the CDR3 reads TGTGCCAGCATTCTAGGAGGGGGGGCCAATACCTACGAGCAGTACTTC.

A few counts support this clone. The CDR3 bases are TGTGCCTGGAGCAGGGTACCCAACAATGAGCAGTTCTTC. It yields the protein CAWSRVPNNEQFF. The chain joins TRBV30 to TRBJ2-1; perhaps TRBD1 as D (5 bases). Between the trimmed V and J ends, which lost 3 bases and 5 bases, there was a span of 11 bases. The CDR3 runs to 13 residues. Germline V gene data show CDR1 as GTSNPN and CDR2 as SVGIG (reference sequence).

This clone was counted a few times. The CDR3, as DNA: TGTGCCAGCAGTCCGGGACTTCTCCCCCAGCCCCAGCATTTT. Amino acid sequence: CASSPGLLPQPQHF. The chain recombines TRBV28 with TRBJ1-5; weak D call: TRBD1 (5 bases). CDR1 and CDR2 (germline): MDHEN, SYDVKM. This CDR3 contains 14 residues. Trimming removed 5 bases from V and 7 bases from J, with 15 bases in between.

The sample holds a few counts of this clone. This chain connects TRBV5-1 to TRBJ2-7, with D tentatively TRBD2 (5 bases). This CDR3 spans 15 amino acids. Germline-derived CDR1 and CDR2 are SGHRS and YFSETQ. Trimming shortened V by 0 bases and J by 3 bases, and 13 bases separated the two germline ends. The DNA for the CDR3 is TGCGCCAGCAGCTTGGCCGGAGGTGCTTTCTACGAGCAGTACTTC. It is translated as CASSLAGGAFYEQYF.

This clone has more than one count but fewer than ten. The gene calls are TRBV5-4 and TRBJ1-2; D might be TRBD1 (6 bases). Per the germline V gene, CDR1 is SGHNT and CDR2 is YYREEE (reference sequence). Trimming took 1 base from V and 11 from J, leaving 12 bases between them. CDR3 length equals 12 residues. DNA of the CDR3: TGTGCCAGCAGCTTGACAGGGAACTCATACACCTTC. It yields the protein CASSLTGNSYTF.

The chain couples TRBV11-3 to TRBJ2-1; 9 bases map to TRBD2. Trimming at V came to 3 bases and at J to 4 bases, leaving 1 base not matched to a gene. The length of the CDR3 is 14 residues. The germline CDR1 and CDR2 sequences are SGHNT and YENEEA. CDR3 DNA sequence: TGTGCCAGCAGCTTTCTAGCGGGGTACAATGAGCAGTTCTTC. Amino acid sequence: CASSFLAGYNEQFF.